The 5 T cell receptor beta chains listed next were all sequenced from one sample in a study of blood T cell repertoires in COVID-19. Only in-frame clones appear in the TCRdb table, and some are missing; sequencing was by immunoSEQ multiplex PCR. Of some 270,000 clones in the sample, 84% were seen once. The sequencing input was peripheral blood. The receptors stem from a woman aged 40 to 50 who had recovered from COVID-19.

Only a few counts were recorded for this clone. Other DNA sequences in this specimen translate into the identical CDR3. The V gene is TRBV11-2, the J gene TRBJ2-7; TRBD1 matches at 10 bases. V lost 3 bases and J lost 1; bases outside the gene matches: 3. Germline V CDR1 and CDR2: SGHAT, FQNNGV. CDR3 length: 15 residues. CDR3 region: CASSLGQGPSYEQYF. CDR3 in DNA: TGTGCCAGCAGCTTGGGACAGGGGCCATCCTACGAGCAGTACTTC. Together with reference TRBV11-2 and TRBJ2-7, the CDR3 gives the full variable domain: EAGVAQSPRYKIIEKRQSVAFWCNPISGHATLYWYQQILGQGPKLLIQFQNNGVVDDSQLPKDRFSAERLKGVDSTLKIQPAKLEDSAVYLCASSLGQGPSYEQYFGPGTRLTVT.

The chain joins TRBV6-4 to TRBJ2-3; tentatively, D is TRBD2 (5 bases). This CDR3 is built from 14 residues. The germline V gene has CDR1 MRHNA and CDR2 SNTAGT. The ends were cut back, 3 bases at V and 4 bases at J, with 11 bases in the middle. The CDR3 reads CASSEGVEADTQYF. The CDR3 DNA reads TGTGCCAGCAGTGAAGGTGTGGAGGCAGATACGCAGTATTTT.

The V call is TRBV5-4, the J call TRBJ1-2, with 8 bases aligning to TRBD1. Looked up from germline, CDR1 is SGHNT and CDR2 is YYREEE (reference sequence). V was pared by 0 bases and J by 4 bases, with 2 bases of the junction left unmatched. The CDR3 contains 14 residues. CDR3 region: CASSLGGQVYGYTF. The CDR3 region has the DNA TGTGCCAGCAGCTTGGGGGGACAGGTCTATGGCTACACCTTC.

This chain links TRBV18 with TRBJ2-5, with D possibly being TRBD1 (6 bases). Trimming removed 6 bases from V and 0 bases from J, with 11 bases in between. The CDR3 spans 14 residues. Germline CDR1 and CDR2: KGHSH and LQKENI. CDR3: CASSRRQDQETQYF. CDR3 nucleotides: TGTGCCAGCTCCCGCAGACAGGACCAAGAGACCCAGTACTTC.

V gene TRBV3-1 (or the pseudogene TRBV3-2) combines with J gene TRBJ2-5; TRBD1 agrees at 8 bases. The J segment lost 1 base and the V segment lost 5 bases, leaving 3 bases of the junction unmatched. Per the germline V gene, CDR1 is LGHDT and CDR2 is YNNKEL (reference sequence). The length of the CDR3 is 14 residues. CDR3 nucleotide sequence: TGTGCCAGCAGCAAAGGACAGGGCCAAGAGACCCAGTACTTC. Protein product: CASSKGQGQETQYF.